The clone carrying this T cell receptor beta chain was seen a handful of times. The CDR3 length is 15 residues. J was trimmed by 2 bases and V by 4 bases; bases with no gene match: 5. This entry comes from a study of siplizumab effects on memory and regulatory T cells. Produced via immunoSEQ multiplex PCR; TCRdb's table is partial and in-frame only. The sample gives roughly 100,000 clones, 80% to 95% of which show up once; around 1.1% is in the top ten. The TCR was taken from a human donor in good health. The rearrangement joins TRBV5-3 to TRBJ2-7; 11 positions match TRBD1. TRBV5-3 is known as an ORF, though its function is uncertain. The specimen sequenced was CD4+ T cells sorted from blood. The CDR3 reads CARSGQGARAYEQYF. The CDR3 region has the DNA TGTGCCAGAAGCGGACAGGGGGCGCGGGCCTACGAGCAGTACTTC.